This T cell receptor beta chain was identified in a study of blood T cell repertoires in COVID-19. Overall study context: The United States, Italy and Spain provided the acute and convalescent COVID-19 samples. The cDNA or gDNA used as material had been derived from T cells, B-cell-depleted T cells, or PBMCs.

CDR1 and CDR2 from the germline V gene are SGHDN and FVKESK. The germline V and J ends were trimmed by 3 bases and 7 bases, with 16 bases remaining between them. CDR3 length: 15 residues. As originally analysed: Estimates of nucleated cell counts were drawn from the amplification of reference gene primers. Only in-frame clones appear in the TCRdb table, and some are missing; sequencing was by immunoSEQ multiplex PCR. V, J and clone size are taken as reported in that table, and D and trimming were inferred from the DNA itself. This table holds about 200,000 clones, 65% to 90% found once. The chain couples TRBV14 to TRBJ2-1, with D possibly being TRBD2 (6 bases). The sequence derives from a human donor in a cohort sampled during active COVID-19. The sample was peripheral blood. The CDR3 nucleotides are TGTGCCAGCAGCCAGACTCCAGGGACTCGGAATGAGCAGTTCTTC. Translation gives CASSQTPGTRNEQFF. Based on the CDR3 plus reference TRBV14 and TRBJ2-1, the full variable domain is EAGVTQFPSHSVIEKGQTVTLRCDPISGHDNLYWYRRVMGKEIKFLLHFVKESKQDESGMPNNRFLAERTGGTYSTLKVQPAELEDSGVYFCASSQTPGTRNEQFFGPGTRLTVL.